These 18 T cell receptor beta chains were all obtained from the same sample, sequenced in a study of T cells expressing NK-cell markers (dated by TCRdb to 2018 to 2021). The method was 5' RACE. Sequencer: Illumina HiSeq 2000. TCRdb reprocessed the reads into one record per CDR3 protein sequence, lacking DNA. The sample table holds about 21,000 distinct CDR3 sequences. 58% of the sample is held by the ten biggest clonotypes. Sequencing input: blood T cells: a sorted CD56 or NKG2C T cell subset, CD4+ or CD8+ T cells, or bulk PBMC T cells (not recorded which). The receptors were gathered from a man between 18 and 69 years old in good health.

V gene TRBV18 combines with J gene TRBJ2-3. The CDR3 extends over 12 amino acids. CDR1 KGHSH and CDR2 LQKENI come from the germline V gene. The CDR3 spells CASSSNTDTQYF.

This sequence joins TRBV6-2 or TRBV6-3 and TRBJ2-7; there is no DNA to check the TCRdb D call of TRBD2. Germline-derived CDR1 and CDR2 are MNHEY and SVGEGT. CDR3 length: 13 amino acids. The chain's CDR3 is CASRLAGAHEQYF.

The rearrangement uses TRBV19 and TRBJ1-1. This CDR3 is built from 12 residues. CDR1 and CDR2 (germline): LNHDA, SQIVND (reference sequence). This CDR3 is CASRGGGTEAFF.

The chain employs TRBV2 and TRBJ2-5; lacking DNA, the TRBD1 call made by TCRdb goes unchecked. The CDR3 is 13 amino acids. Germline-derived CDR1 and CDR2 are SNHLY and FYNNEI. The CDR3 loop reads CATGRTHQETQYF.

The chain is built from TRBV6-2 or TRBV6-3 and TRBJ2-2; the D gene TCRdb calls, TRBD1, cannot be checked with no DNA. CDR3 length: 17 residues. Germline V lookup: CDR1 MNHEY, CDR2 SVGEGT. CDR3 in amino acids: CASSYSKGGLSTGELFF.

The V call is TRBV3-1, the J call TRBJ2-3; TCRdb reports TRBD2, a call that lacks DNA to check it against. The CDR3 is 15 residues long. Per germline, CDR1 LGHDT and CDR2 YNNKEL (reference sequence). The CDR3 is CASSLAGQSTDTQYF.

V and J are TRBV6-1 and TRBJ2-7; with no DNA, the TCRdb D assignment of TRBD2 cannot be verified. CDR3 length: 17 amino acids. Germline V CDR1 and CDR2: MNHNS, SASEGT. CDR3 region: CASSRLTSGGTPYEQYF.

This sequence joins TRBV2 and TRBJ1-2. CDR3 size: 13 residues. The germline CDR1 and CDR2 sequences are SNHLY and FYNNEI. CDR3 loop: CASSVDGNYGYTF.

The rearrangement joins TRBV20-1 to TRBJ2-5; the TCRdb D gene call, TRBD2, has no DNA to confirm it. The germline V gene encodes CDR1 DFQATT and CDR2 SNEGSKA (reference sequence). The CDR3 covers 14 residues. The CDR3 here is CSARNSRGGETQYF.

The gene calls are TRBV7-2 and TRBJ2-3; the D gene TCRdb calls, TRBD2, cannot be checked with no DNA. This CDR3 contains 16 residues. Germline CDR1 SGHTA, CDR2 FQGNSA. The CDR3 spells CASSSLPGPSGDTQYF.

This chain connects TRBV7-2 to TRBJ2-7; TCRdb selects TRBD1, and the lack of DNA leaves this call unchecked. This CDR3 has 12 amino acids. The germline CDR1 and CDR2 sequences are SGHTA and FQGNSA. CDR3 in amino acids: CASSYPGVEQYF.

The rearrangement uses TRBV4-1 and TRBJ1-1; TCRdb returns TRBD1, unconfirmable since there is no DNA. The germline V gene has CDR1 MGHRA and CDR2 YSYEKL. The length of the CDR3 is 17 residues. CDR3 in amino acids: CASSHHPTGLKNTEAFF.

The J gene is TRBJ2-1, the V gene TRBV12-3 or TRBV12-4; TCRdb's D call of TRBD2 is untestable without DNA. CDR3 length: 14 residues. The CDR3 here is CASSTSGRAREQFF.

The chain employs TRBV6-2 or TRBV6-3 and TRBJ2-1; absent DNA, TCRdb's TRBD2 call cannot be checked. Germline lookup yields CDR1 MNHEY and CDR2 SVGEGT. The CDR3 consists of 15 residues. CDR3 in amino acids: CASSSSAGVSNEQFF.

The chain uses TRBV7-8 and TRBJ2-1; TCRdb picks TRBD2, but there is no DNA to check that call. Germline-derived CDR1 and CDR2 are SGHVS and FQNEAQ. The CDR3 is 16 residues long. CDR3 in amino acids: CASSLSRLAGIDEQFF.

The J gene is TRBJ1-2, the V gene TRBV20-1; the TCRdb D gene call, TRBD1, has no DNA to confirm it. CDR1 is DFQATT and CDR2 is SNEGSKA in the germline V gene (reference sequence). The CDR3 runs 11 residues. Here the CDR3 reads CSAPGEPGYTF.

The chain employs TRBV21-1 and TRBJ1-2. TRBV21-1 is a pseudogene. This CDR3 has 15 amino acids. This CDR3 is CASSKARTANYGYTF.

The genes are TRBV3-1 and TRBJ1-6; without DNA, the TCRdb call of TRBD1 cannot be checked. The CDR3 spans 15 residues. Per germline, CDR1 LGHDT and CDR2 YNNKEL (reference sequence). The CDR3 loop is CASSPSGLGNSPLHF.